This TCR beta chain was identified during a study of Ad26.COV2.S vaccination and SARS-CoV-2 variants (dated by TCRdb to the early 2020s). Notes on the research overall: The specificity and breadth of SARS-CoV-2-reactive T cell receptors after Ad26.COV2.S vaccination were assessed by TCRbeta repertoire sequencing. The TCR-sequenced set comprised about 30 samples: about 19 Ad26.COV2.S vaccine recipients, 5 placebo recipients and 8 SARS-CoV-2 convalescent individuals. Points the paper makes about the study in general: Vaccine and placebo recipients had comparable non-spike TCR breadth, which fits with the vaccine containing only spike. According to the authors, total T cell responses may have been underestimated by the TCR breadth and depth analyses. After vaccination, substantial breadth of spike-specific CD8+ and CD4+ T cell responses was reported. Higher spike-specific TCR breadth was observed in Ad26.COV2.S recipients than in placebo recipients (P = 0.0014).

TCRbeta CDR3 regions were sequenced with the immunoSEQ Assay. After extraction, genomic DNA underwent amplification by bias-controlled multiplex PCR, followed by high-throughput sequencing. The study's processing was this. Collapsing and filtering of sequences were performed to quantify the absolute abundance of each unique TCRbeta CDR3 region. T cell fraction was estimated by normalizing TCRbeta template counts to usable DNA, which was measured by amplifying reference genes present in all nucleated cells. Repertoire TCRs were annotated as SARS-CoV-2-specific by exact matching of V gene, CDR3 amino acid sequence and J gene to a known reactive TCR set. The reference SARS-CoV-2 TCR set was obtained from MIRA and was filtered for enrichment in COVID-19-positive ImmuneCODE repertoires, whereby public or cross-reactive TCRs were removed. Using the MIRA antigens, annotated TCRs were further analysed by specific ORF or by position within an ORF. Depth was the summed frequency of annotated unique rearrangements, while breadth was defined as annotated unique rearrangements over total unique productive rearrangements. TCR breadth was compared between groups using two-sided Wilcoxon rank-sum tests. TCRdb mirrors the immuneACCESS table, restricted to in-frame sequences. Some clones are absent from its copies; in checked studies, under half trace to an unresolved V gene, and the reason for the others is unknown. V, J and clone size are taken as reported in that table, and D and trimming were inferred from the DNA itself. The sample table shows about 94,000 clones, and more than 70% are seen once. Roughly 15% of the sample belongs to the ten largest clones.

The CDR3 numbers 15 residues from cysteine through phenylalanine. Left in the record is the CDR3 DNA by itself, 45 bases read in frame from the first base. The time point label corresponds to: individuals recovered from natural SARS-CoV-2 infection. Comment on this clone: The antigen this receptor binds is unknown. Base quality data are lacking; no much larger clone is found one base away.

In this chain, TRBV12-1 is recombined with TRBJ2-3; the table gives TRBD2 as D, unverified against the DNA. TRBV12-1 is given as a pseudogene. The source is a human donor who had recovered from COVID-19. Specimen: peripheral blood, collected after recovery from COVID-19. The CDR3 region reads CASSFVGERTDTQYF. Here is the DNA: TGTGCCAGCAGCTTTGTGGGAGAGAGAACAGATACGCAGTATTTT.